This paragraph reports one TCR beta chain. Its antigen is still unknown. Qualities for individual bases were not recorded, and no much larger clone is one base off. This record belongs to a study of CD8 T cells in Susac syndrome (dated by TCRdb to between 2018 and 2021). At the level of the whole study: Among the sequenced Susac syndrome patients, more than five had clinically active disease and under ten were in clinical remission. At the time of blood withdrawal, Susac syndrome patients were either therapy-naive, taking corticosteroids (with some also receiving IVIg), or on IVIg alone. The study used repertoire sequencing to test whether antigen drove CD8+ T cell activation and differentiation in Susac syndrome.

The study at large found these results: The study acknowledged that relatively few individuals were included in the TCR sequencing and HLA analysis. In patients with Susac syndrome, the CD4+ T cell repertoire showed no detectable clonal expansion.

V sheds 3 bases and J sheds 4 bases, leaving 15 bases between their ends. The germline V gene specifies SGDLS as CDR1 and YYNGEE as CDR2. The CDR3, cysteine through phenylalanine, is 15 amino acids long. Only the CDR3 region is kept as DNA, spanning 45 bases read in frame from base 1. RNA was extracted using the RNeasy kit, and roughly 0.5 to 1 ug of the RNA was reverse transcribed with random hexamers. The immunoSEQ multiplex PCR assay, which covers 54 Vbeta and 13 Jbeta segments, was used to amplify TCR beta CDR3 regions. To correct PCR amplification bias, a synthetic template baseline was used for both primer optimization and computational correction. The study's processing was this. Reads were annotated to V, D and J genes according to IMGT and were analyzed with immunoSEQ Analyzer, with only productive sequences retained. Clonality was computed as one minus Shannon entropy normalized by log2 of the number of productive unique sequences. For each patient and control, public and private clones were evaluated within the 100 most prevalent clones. Clones were defined as Susac-specific when absent from the healthy and MS cohorts, from about 1,100 published viral clones and from other ImmuneACCESS disease sequences. The public reads were run again by TCRdb, first through fastp at Q25 and then through MiXCR, and only productive beta chains were kept. All rows with the same CDR3 protein become a single entry with the most common DNA and genes. Clone size and V and J calls follow TCRdb, not the original study. In this sample the table shows approximately 74,000 distinct CDR3 sequences, 93% of which occur a single time. Clones ranked in the top ten supply approximately 0.52% of the sample.

Peripheral blood CD8+ and CD4+ T cells from healthy donors, Susac syndrome patients and multiple sclerosis patients were profiled using high-throughput TCR beta sequencing. Susac syndrome patients met recently defined diagnostic criteria for definite or probable disease. Bulk CD8+ and CD4+ T cells were purified by magnetic negative isolation, while CD8+ TEMRA cells were enriched using FACS. Blood was drawn into EDTA tubes, processed within 24 hours, and PBMCs were isolated by density gradient centrifugation. PBMCs intended for TCR sequencing were frozen in liquid nitrogen and were later thawed in a 37 degrees C water bath. The sorted or isolated CD4+, CD8+ and CD8+ TEMRA cells reached a purity of at least 90%.

The rearranged chain carries TRBV9 and TRBJ2-3; tentative D gene TRBD1, with 6 bases matching. The TCR sequence derives from a human donor with Susac syndrome. What was sequenced was CD4+ T cells from PBMCs. Read as DNA, the sequence is TGTGCCAGCAGCGCCGGGACACGGCGATCAGATACGCAGTATTTT. The encoded protein is CASSAGTRRSDTQYF.